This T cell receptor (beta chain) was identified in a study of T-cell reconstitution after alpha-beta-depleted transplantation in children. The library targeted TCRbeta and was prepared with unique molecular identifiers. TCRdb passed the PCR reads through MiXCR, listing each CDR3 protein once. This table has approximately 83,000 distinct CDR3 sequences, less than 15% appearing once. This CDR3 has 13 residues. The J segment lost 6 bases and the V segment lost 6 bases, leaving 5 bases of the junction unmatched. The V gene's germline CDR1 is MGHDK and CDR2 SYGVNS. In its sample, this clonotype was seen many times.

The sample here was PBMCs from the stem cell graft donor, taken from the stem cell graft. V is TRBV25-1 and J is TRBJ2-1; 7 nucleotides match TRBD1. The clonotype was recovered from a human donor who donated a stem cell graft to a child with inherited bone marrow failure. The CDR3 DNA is TGTGCCAGCAGGGCACAGGGGTTCAATGAGCAGTTCTTC. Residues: CASRAQGFNEQFF.